The 26 T cell receptor beta chains given below trace back to one sample, sequenced in a study of blood T cells in healthy people across ages. PCR was performed a second time for about 7 to 12 cycles using a sample-barcoded 5' primer and a J-beta primer mix. From the 5' RACE reads, TCRdb called clonotypes with MiXCR, one entry per CDR3 protein. The profile shows approximately 900,000 distinct CDR3 sequences, roughly 52% of them singletons. The sequencing input was blood. These receptors all come from a man aged 25 to 40 in good health.

This clonotype was seen repeatedly, ten times or more. V usage is TRBV30 and J usage is TRBJ1-5; the D is unclear. This CDR3 is 17 amino acids long. V lost 0 bases, J lost 0 bases, and 15 bases lay in between. In germline, CDR1 is GTSNPN, CDR2 SVGIG (reference sequence). The CDR3 DNA reads TGTGCCTGGAGTGTACCAGTCGCGGCATATAGCAATCAGCCCCAGCATTTT. Its translation is CAWSVPVAAYSNQPQHF.

The V call is TRBV28, the J call TRBJ2-1, with TRBD1 identical over 10 bases. The V segment lost 4 bases and the J segment 2 bases; nucleotides outside the gene matches: 5. The CDR3 totals 16 residues. The germline V gene has CDR1 MDHEN and CDR2 SYDVKM. The CDR3 loop reads CASSSRQGAPYNEQFF. CDR3 bases: TGTGCCAGCAGTTCGCGACAGGGGGCTCCCTACAATGAGCAGTTCTTC.

This chain connects TRBV10-3 to TRBJ2-2; D not resolved. The CDR3 runs 11 residues. Per germline, CDR1 ENHRY and CDR2 SYGVKD. The germline V and J ends were trimmed by 7 bases and 0 bases, with 0 bases remaining between them. The CDR3 bases are TGTGCCATCACGAACACCGGGGAGCTGTTTTTT. Translated, it gives CAITNTGELFF.

The V and J genes are TRBV7-9 and TRBJ2-5; D remains unclear. Germline CDR1 reads SEHNR; CDR2 reads FQNEAQ (reference sequence). Trimming took 5 bases from V and 0 from J, leaving 10 bases between them. The CDR3 is 14 residues long. CDR3 nucleotide sequence: TGTGCCAGCAGCCCTACATTGTACCAAGAGACCCAGTACTTC. This sequence encodes CASSPTLYQETQYF.

This clonotype was detected a few times. CDR3 DNA sequence: TGTGCCAGCAGACCGGGACAGGGGGTATTACCCCTCCACTTT. Amino acid sequence: CASRPGQGVLPLHF. This chain joins TRBV27 and TRBJ1-6; TRBD1 aligns across 11 bases. V was pared by 6 bases and J by 12 bases, with 7 bases of the junction left unmatched. This CDR3 has 14 residues. From germline, CDR1 is MNHEY and CDR2 SMNVEV (reference sequence).

This sequence joins TRBV27 and TRBJ1-2; D perhaps matches TRBD1 (6 bases). The V gene lost 2 bases and the J gene lost 4 bases, with 11 bases spanning the gap. This CDR3 has 14 amino acids. Germline CDR1 is MNHEY and CDR2 is SMNVEV (reference sequence). The CDR3 sequence is CASSLSQGLYGYTF. CDR3 bases: TGTGCCAGCAGTTTAAGCCAGGGGCTCTATGGCTACACCTTC.

The gene calls are TRBV4-1 and TRBJ2-1; D call uncertain. Germline lookup yields CDR1 MGHRA and CDR2 YSYEKL. Trimming took off 1 base at V and 3 bases at J, with 4 bases between the two ends. The CDR3 loop spans 13 amino acids. The chain's CDR3 is CASSQANYNEQFF. The CDR3 DNA sequence: TGCGCCAGCAGCCAAGCCAACTACAATGAGCAGTTCTTC.

With respect to this clonotype: One end of the junction is discordant with germline, which a read error may explain. The chain uses TRBV15 and TRBJ1-5; D gene ambiguous. The CDR3 is 15 residues long. Germline V CDR1 and CDR2: LNHNV, YYDKDF (reference sequence). The CDR3: CATSREPKPNQPQHF. The CDR3 DNA is TGTGCCACCAGCCGAGAGCCCAAGCCCAATCAGCCCCAGCATTTT. Complete variable domain (other parts from reference TRBV15 and TRBJ1-5): DAMVIQNPRYQVTQFGKPVTLSCSQTLNHNVMYWYQQKSSQAPKLLFHYYDKDFNNEADTPDNFQSRRPNTSFCFLDIRSPGLGDTAMYLCATSREPKPNQPQHFGDGTRLSIL.

This clonotype was detected only a few times. The V gene is TRBV27, the J gene TRBJ1-2; a possible D gene is TRBD1 (6 bases). In germline, CDR1 is MNHEY, CDR2 SMNVEV (reference sequence). V was shortened by 6 bases and J by 5 bases, with 13 bases between the two germline ends. This CDR3 has 13 residues. This CDR3 reads CASRTGDQYGYTF. The CDR3 DNA sequence: TGTGCCAGCAGGACAGGAGATCAATATGGCTACACCTTC.

This rearrangement joins TRBV25-1 to TRBJ1-5; D call uncertain. V shed 6 bases and J shed 4 bases, with 7 bases lying between them. Germline V gene sequence: CDR1 MGHDK, CDR2 SYGVNS. The CDR3 sequence is 12 residues long. CDR3 coding DNA: TGTGCCAGCAGGGAGTGGAATCAGCCCCAGCATTTT. It specifies CASREWNQPQHF.

This clonotype has just one count. The chain is built from TRBV2 and TRBJ1-2; 8 positions match TRBD1. Germline V lookup: CDR1 SNHLY, CDR2 FYNNEI. The CDR3 consists of 14 residues. J was trimmed by 8 bases and V by 5 bases; bases with no gene match: 10. The CDR3 region is CASSTTGGLDGYTF. The CDR3 DNA is TGTGCCAGCAGTACAACAGGGGGTCTGGACGGCTACACCTTC.

V usage is TRBV7-9 and J usage is TRBJ1-1; D gene unclear. This CDR3 has 13 residues. V was shortened by 4 bases and J by 2 bases, with 8 bases between the two germline ends. Germline V gives CDR1 SEHNR, CDR2 FQNEAQ (reference sequence). The CDR3 DNA follows: TGTGCCAGCAGCTCTCAGGTTAACACTGAAGCTTTCTTT. Translating gives CASSSQVNTEAFF.

The chain links TRBV4-2 to TRBJ2-1; D not resolved. Per germline, CDR1 LGHNA and CDR2 YNFKEQ. V lost 0 bases to trimming and J lost 4 bases, with 10 bases between them. This CDR3 region has 15 residues. CDR3 protein: CASSQDGQSYNEQFF. The DNA for the CDR3 is TGTGCCAGCAGCCAAGATGGGCAAAGTTACAATGAGCAGTTCTTC.

The V gene is TRBV28, the J gene TRBJ2-6; D is uncertain. The germline CDR1 and CDR2 sequences are MDHEN and SYDVKM. The germline V and J ends were trimmed by 5 bases and 2 bases, with 10 bases remaining between them. CDR3 length: 15 residues. For the CDR3, the DNA is TGTGCCAGCAGTCCCTCAAGGGCTGGGGCCAACGTCCTGACTTTC. As protein: CASSPSRAGANVLTF.

This clonotype was recorded a few times. The chain has TRBV6-5 and TRBJ2-6; the D is unclear. The germline V gene has CDR1 MNHEY and CDR2 SVGAGI. The CDR3 length is 15 residues. V lost 2 bases to trimming and J lost 0 bases, with 5 bases between them. The CDR3 is CASSYGISGANVLTF. The CDR3 DNA is TGTGCCAGCAGTTACGGAATCTCTGGGGCCAACGTCCTGACTTTC.

This clonotype was seen only a few times. The V gene is TRBV29-1, the J gene TRBJ2-3; TRBD1 matches 9 bases. J gave up 0 bases and V 4 bases, and 5 bases lay outside the gene matches. Germline V gene data show CDR1 as SQVTM and CDR2 as ANQGSEA. This CDR3 spans 15 amino acids. Here the CDR3 DNA reads TGCAGCGTTGTAGGGGACAGGGCGAGCACAGATACGCAGTATTTT. Translation: CSVVGDRASTDTQYF.

A word on this clonotype: The junction does not match germline at one end; this may be a read error. The J gene is TRBJ2-1, the V gene TRBV20-1; the match to TRBD1 covers 7 bases. The CDR3 spans 11 residues. CDR1 and CDR2 from the germline V gene are DFQATT and SNEGSKA (reference sequence). CDR3 nucleotide sequence: TGCAGTGCTGACAGGGTAGGCGAGCAGTTATTC. Amino acids: CSADRVGEQLF.

CDR3 coding DNA: TGTGCCAGCAGCTTAGATCAGGACAGCACAGATACGCAGTATTTT. Translation: CASSLDQDSTDTQYF. This chain joins TRBV11-3 and TRBJ2-3, with D unclear. The V end was cut by 0 bases, the J end by 0 bases, with 7 bases between. The germline V gene encodes CDR1 SGHNT and CDR2 YENEEA. The CDR3 runs 15 residues.

V and J are TRBV25-1 and TRBJ1-6; 7 positions match TRBD1. The V gene's germline CDR1 is MGHDK and CDR2 SYGVNS. The ends lost 3 bases at V and 8 bases at J; junction bases unmatched: 10. The CDR3 is made up of 16 amino acids. The CDR3 loop reads CASSEARGGLHSPLHF. CDR3 sequence (DNA): TGTGCCAGCAGTGAGGCCCGAGGGGGCCTCCATTCACCCCTCCACTTT.

This chain joins TRBV4-2 and TRBJ1-3; 8 bases map to TRBD1. The CDR3 contains 20 residues. Germline CDR1 and CDR2: LGHNA and YNFKEQ. Germline trimming cut 0 bases from V and 0 bases from J; bases unmatched to any gene: 13. The CDR3 DNA reads as TGTGCCAGCAGCCAAGAGACTTTACGGACAGGGCGATTCTCTGGAAACACCATATATTTT. It specifies CASSQETLRTGRFSGNTIYF.

This clonotype has only a few counts. This chain links TRBV4-2 with TRBJ2-7; D is tentatively TRBD1 or TRBD2 (5 bases each). The CDR3 runs to 15 residues. Looked up from germline, CDR1 is LGHNA and CDR2 is YNFKEQ. With 0 bases removed from V and 3 bases from J, the gap between germline ends came to 12 bases. The CDR3 bases are TGTGCCAGCAGCCAAGATCCCTGGGACGGCTACGAGCAGTACTTC. Translated, it gives CASSQDPWDGYEQYF.

The chain uses TRBV6-1 and TRBJ2-7, with 14 bases matching TRBD2. The V gene's germline CDR1 is MNHNS and CDR2 SASEGT. V was pared by 6 bases and J by 0 bases, with 10 bases of the junction left unmatched. This CDR3 comprises 18 residues. CDR3 sequence reads: CASRGLAGGRSSSYEQYF. The CDR3 bases are TGTGCCAGCAGAGGACTAGCGGGGGGCCGAAGTAGCTCCTACGAGCAGTACTTC.

The chain joins TRBV27 to TRBJ2-5; TRBD2 might be the D (6 bases). The DNA end lines up better with TRBJ2-7; the J call may be wrong. CDR1 is MNHEY, CDR2 SMNVEV, per germline (reference sequence). This CDR3 region has 16 residues. This CDR3 is CASSPKAGGVFYEQYF. CDR3 coding DNA: TGTGCCAGCAGTCCAAAGGCTGGCGGGGTCTTCTACGAGCAGTACTTC.

This clonotype was seen a handful of times. The chain combines TRBV29-1 with TRBJ1-1, with D uncertain. The CDR3 is 11 residues long. Germline V CDR1 and CDR2: SQVTM, ANQGSEA. Trimming stripped 4 bases from V and 1 base from J, with 4 bases between. Here the CDR3 reads CSVVGNTEAFF. The CDR3 coding sequence is TGCAGCGTTGTGGGGAACACTGAAGCTTTCTTT.

The chain couples TRBV10-3 to TRBJ1-5; D not certain. V gave up 0 bases and J gave up 7 bases, with 10 bases separating them. Per germline, CDR1 ENHRY and CDR2 SYGVKD. CDR3 length equals 14 residues. The CDR3 nucleotides read TGTGCCATCAGTGAGTCGAAGGGTCGACAGCCCCAGCATTTT. It encodes CAISESKGRQPQHF.

CDR3 loop: CASSQGDLNTEAFF. Written as DNA, the CDR3 is TGCGCCAGCAGCCAAGGGGATCTGAACACTGAAGCTTTCTTT. The V and J genes are TRBV4-1 and TRBJ1-1; D gene ambiguous. The V end lost 1 base, the J end lost 0 bases, and 6 bases lay between the germline ends. Germline values: CDR1 MGHRA, CDR2 YSYEKL. The CDR3 contains 14 residues.